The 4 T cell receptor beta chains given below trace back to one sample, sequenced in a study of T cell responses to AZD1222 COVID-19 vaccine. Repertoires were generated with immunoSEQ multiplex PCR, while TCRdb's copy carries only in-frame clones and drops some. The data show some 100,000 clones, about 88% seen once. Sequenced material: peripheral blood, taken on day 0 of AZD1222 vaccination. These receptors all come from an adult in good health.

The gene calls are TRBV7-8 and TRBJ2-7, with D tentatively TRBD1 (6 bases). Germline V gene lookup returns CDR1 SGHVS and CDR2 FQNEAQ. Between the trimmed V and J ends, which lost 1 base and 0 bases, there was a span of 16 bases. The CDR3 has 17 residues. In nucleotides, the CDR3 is TGTGCCAGCAGCTTAGACTCCTGGGGGCCCAGCTCCTACGAGCAGTACTTC. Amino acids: CASSLDSWGPSSYEQYF. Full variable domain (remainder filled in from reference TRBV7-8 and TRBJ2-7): GAGVSQSPRYKVAKRGQDVALRCDPISGHVSLFWYQQALGQGPEFLTYFQNEAQLDKSGLPSDRFFAERPEGSVSTLKIQRTQQEDSAVYLCASSLDSWGPSSYEQYFGPGTRLTVT.

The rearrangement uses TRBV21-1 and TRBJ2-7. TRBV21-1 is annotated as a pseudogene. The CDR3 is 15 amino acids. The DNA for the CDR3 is TGTGCCAGCAGCAAATATCCGGGGACGGTTTACGAGCAGTACTTC. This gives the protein CASSKYPGTVYEQYF.

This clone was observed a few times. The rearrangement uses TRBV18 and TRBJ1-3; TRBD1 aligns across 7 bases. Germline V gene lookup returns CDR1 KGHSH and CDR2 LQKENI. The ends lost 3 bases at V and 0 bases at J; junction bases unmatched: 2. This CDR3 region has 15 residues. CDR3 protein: CASSPTGDSGNTIYF. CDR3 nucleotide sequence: TGTGCCAGCTCACCCACAGGGGACTCTGGAAACACCATATATTTT. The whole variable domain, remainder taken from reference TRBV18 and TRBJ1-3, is NAGVMQNPRHLVRRRGQEARLRCSPMKGHSHVYWYRQLPEEGLKFMVYLQKENIIDESGMPKERFSAEFPKEGPSILRIQQVVRGDSAAYFCASSPTGDSGNTIYFGEGSWLTVV.

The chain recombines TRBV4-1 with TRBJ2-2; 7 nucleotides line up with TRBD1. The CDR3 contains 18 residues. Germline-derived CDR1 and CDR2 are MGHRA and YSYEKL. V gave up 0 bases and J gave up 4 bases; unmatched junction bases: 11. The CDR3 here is CASSQEYRGQRGTGELFF. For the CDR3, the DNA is TGCGCCAGCAGCCAAGAGTACAGGGGACAACGTGGCACCGGGGAGCTGTTTTTT.